The following is a TCR beta chain sequence with its context. These data come from a study of PD-L1 blockade in urothelial cancer. Study context: Most patients, about 85% of the roughly 30, were males with bladder-origin cancer. The analyses of blood took place 3 weeks (second dose) and 6 weeks after treatment start.

Time point denoted: pretreatment peripheral blood. Germline assignment: CDR1 PRHDT and CDR2 FYEKMQ (reference sequence). The ends lost 5 bases at V and 4 bases at J; junction bases unmatched: 4. This CDR3 comprises 15 residues. Data came from immunoSEQ multiplex PCR; TCRdb stores just in-frame clones and leaves some out. The sample carries fewer than 60,000 clones, approximately 83% recorded once. This chain joins TRBV13 and TRBJ2-1; TRBD1 agrees at 11 bases. This clonotype was sampled from a man in his 70s with urothelial cancer. The sequencing used PBMCs, collected around atezolizumab (anti-PD-L1) treatment. CDR3 amino acids: CASSPDRGRYNEQFF. CDR3 coding DNA: TGTGCCAGCAGCCCGGACAGGGGGCGATACAATGAGCAGTTCTTC.